This T cell receptor (beta chain) was recorded in a study of cytomegalovirus exposure and HLA in healthy donors. PCR primers comprised 60 Vbeta and 13 Jbeta primers. The repertoire was sequenced with immunoSEQ multiplex PCR; TCRdb's copy has only in-frame clones and lacks some. The profile shows 110,000 to 150,000 clones, approximately 78% of them singletons. General observations from the study: Cytomegalovirus status was reportedly diagnosed by the classifier with high sensitivity and specificity.

About this clone itself: No antigen is known for it.

The germline CDR1 and CDR2 sequences are MNHEY and SMNVEV (reference sequence). This CDR3 is 15 amino acids long. V gave up 5 bases and J gave up 4 bases, with 16 bases separating them. This sequence was found in a female donor in good health and CMV-seronegative. This chain uses TRBV27 with TRBJ2-3; TRBD2 is a possible D gene (5 bases). The specimen was PBMCs. The CDR3, as DNA: TGTGCCAGCAGTACTAGTCCAGCAGGTGCAGATACGCAGTATTTT. This codes for CASSTSPAGADTQYF.